This TCR beta chain appears in the sequencing data of a study of cytomegalovirus exposure and HLA in healthy donors. Points from the study as a whole: Among the CMV-associated chains, a few were confirmed in vitro as specific for CMV antigens. The authors enumerated 150 to 200 TCR beta chains as linked to cytomegalovirus.

Of note for this clone: The antigen remains unidentified.

Trimming removed 3 bases at V and 4 bases at J, with 18 bases between. In germline, CDR1 is LNHNV, CDR2 YYDKDF (reference sequence). The CDR3 sequence is 16 residues long. Sequenced by immunoSEQ multiplex PCR; TCRdb stores in-frame clones only, minus some. The sample has tens of thousands of clones, approximately 96% seen once; the top ten hold 2% to 2.5%. The donors were in the approximately 120-subject validation cohort, distinct from the approximately 730-subject first cohort. The sequence was obtained from a man younger than 35 in good health and CMV-seronegative. The chain joins TRBV15 to TRBJ1-1; D is undetermined. The specimen was PBMCs. The CDR3 DNA is TGTGCCACCAGCAGGATCCCGGGTAGGCCTTCCACTGAAGCTTTCTTT. Encoded protein: CATSRIPGRPSTEAFF.